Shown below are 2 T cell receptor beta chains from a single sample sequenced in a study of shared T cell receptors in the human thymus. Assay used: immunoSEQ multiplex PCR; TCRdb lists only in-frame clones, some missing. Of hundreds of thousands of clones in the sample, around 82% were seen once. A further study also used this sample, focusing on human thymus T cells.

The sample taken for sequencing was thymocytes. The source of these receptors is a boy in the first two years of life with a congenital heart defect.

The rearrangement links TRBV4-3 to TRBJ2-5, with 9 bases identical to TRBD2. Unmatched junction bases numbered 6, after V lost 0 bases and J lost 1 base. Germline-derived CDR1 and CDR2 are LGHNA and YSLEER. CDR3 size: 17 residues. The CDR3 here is CASSQDLAGSTQETQYF. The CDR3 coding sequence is TGCGCCAGCAGCCAAGACCTAGCGGGGTCCACCCAAGAGACCCAGTACTTC.

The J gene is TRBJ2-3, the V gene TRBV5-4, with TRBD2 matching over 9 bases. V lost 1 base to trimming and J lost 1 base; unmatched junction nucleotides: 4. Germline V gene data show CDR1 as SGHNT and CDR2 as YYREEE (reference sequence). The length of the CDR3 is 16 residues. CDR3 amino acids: CASSLRLAERTDTQYF. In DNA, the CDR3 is TGTGCCAGCAGCTTGAGACTAGCGGAGCGCACAGATACGCAGTATTTT.